This TCR beta chain was sequenced for a study of cytomegalovirus exposure and HLA in healthy donors (TCRdb year 2017). Regarding the study in general: According to a later analysis, the 120 or so validation repertoires were produced on the same platform as the approximately 610 repertoires of the first cohort. To predict cytomegalovirus infection status, the study combined high-throughput TCR immunosequencing, statistical association of individual TCRs with disease status, and machine learning. The study aimed to test whether cataloging public T cell receptors could reveal signatures of past pathogen exposure. Besides the first cohort of roughly 660 subjects, a separate validation cohort made up of roughly 120 different subjects was used. On the study overall, not on this receptor specifically: In vitro tests confirmed that three of the cytomegalovirus-associated TCR beta chains recognize cytomegalovirus antigens. The study gave a list of more than 150 TCR beta chains associated with cytomegalovirus. According to the authors, the approach could potentially be generalized to other disease states and immunological phenotypes. Of the cluster scores, approximately 95% were above 0 in a later analysis, which found that TCRs clustered in the first cohort also tended to co-occur in the 95 to 150 validation repertoires. A later analysis had no HLA typing for the validation cohort, so co-occurrence there was scored across all 110 or so repertoires. The classifier was reported to diagnose cytomegalovirus status with high specificity and sensitivity in both the original and validation cohorts. Most TCR sequences were observed very rarely across donors, whereas some public TCRs were present in many individuals.

The donors belonged to the validation cohort of over a hundred subjects, which was separate from the 666-subject first cohort. CDR3 length: 11 amino acids, cysteine to phenylalanine. Only CDR3 DNA remains: 33 bases, in frame from the first base. V is clipped by 5 bases and J by 6 bases, and the sequence between their germline boundaries is 5 bases long. The CDR1 and CDR2 encoded by the germline V gene are SGHTA and FQGNSA. The library was produced with the immunoSEQ multiplex PCR assay. Per the original workflow: To diagnose cytomegalovirus status from the catalog of TCR beta chain sequences, a statistical classification framework was built. TCRdb provides this immuneACCESS table in a form limited to in-frame rearrangements. Some clones are lacking; in checked studies, under half of them reflect an unresolved V gene, and why the rest are absent is not known. V and J calls and clone size are copied from that table; D and trimming were computed from the DNA. The table for this sample lists some 59,000 clones; about 88% of them were counted only once. The top ten hold around 14% of the sample.

Worth noting for this clone: Its antigen is unknown. No quality values exist for individual bases; no much larger clone is one base distant.

The receptor's source is a woman younger than 30 in good health and CMV-seronegative. The chain joins TRBV7-2 to TRBJ2-1, with the D segment identity uncertain. Material: PBMCs. In nucleotides, the sequence is TGTGCCAGCAGCCAGTCCAATGAGCAGTTCTTC. Its protein is CASSQSNEQFF.